This record covers a single T cell receptor (beta chain). The method was immunoSEQ multiplex PCR; TCRdb's version includes in-frame clones alone and lacks a portion of them. Of under 85,000 clones listed, over 85% are singletons. The record originates from a study of T cell changes during pregnancy in multiple sclerosis. Sample: CD4+ T cells from peripheral blood mononuclear cells, taken before pregnancy. The sequence was collected from a female donor with multiple sclerosis, enrolled in a pregnancy study.

The CDR3, as DNA: TGTGCCAGCTCATCGCCCGGGACAGGGGGTCCCAATGAGCAGTTCTTC. This sequence encodes CASSSPGTGGPNEQFF. The chain has TRBV18 and TRBJ2-1, with 11 bases identical to TRBD1. Germline CDR1 and CDR2: KGHSH and LQKENI. The CDR3 extends over 16 amino acids. The V gene end was trimmed by 5 bases and the J gene end by 6 bases; junction bases not matched to a gene: 9.